This TCR beta chain was sequenced during a study of PD-1 blockade in classical Hodgkin lymphoma. For the study at large: Patients were administered nivolumab (3 mg/kg intravenously) every 2 weeks. Findings and limits, study-wide: By C4D1 there was a significant rise in CD4+ TCR diversity but not in CD8+ TCR diversity.

All patients relapsed after autologous stem cell transplantation, and brentuximab vedotin exposure varied. With respect to this clone: The antigen is not known.

Method: immunoSEQ multiplex PCR; TCRdb's copy keeps in-frame clones and lacks some. Here the sample spans nearly 25,000 clones, 80% to 85% being singletons. CDR3 length equals 18 residues. The germline V gene has CDR1 MGHRA and CDR2 YSYEKL. V lost 1 base to trimming and J lost 4 bases; unmatched junction nucleotides: 15. This clonotype originated in a human donor with classical Hodgkin lymphoma. Sequenced here: peripheral blood mononuclear cells (PBMCs), sampled before the second cycle of nivolumab. This chain links TRBV4-1 with TRBJ2-7; 8 bases agree with TRBD1. This chain's CDR3 is CASSQAPGSGDRGYEQYF. In DNA, the CDR3 is TGCGCCAGCAGCCAAGCACCAGGATCCGGTGACAGGGGATACGAGCAGTACTTC.